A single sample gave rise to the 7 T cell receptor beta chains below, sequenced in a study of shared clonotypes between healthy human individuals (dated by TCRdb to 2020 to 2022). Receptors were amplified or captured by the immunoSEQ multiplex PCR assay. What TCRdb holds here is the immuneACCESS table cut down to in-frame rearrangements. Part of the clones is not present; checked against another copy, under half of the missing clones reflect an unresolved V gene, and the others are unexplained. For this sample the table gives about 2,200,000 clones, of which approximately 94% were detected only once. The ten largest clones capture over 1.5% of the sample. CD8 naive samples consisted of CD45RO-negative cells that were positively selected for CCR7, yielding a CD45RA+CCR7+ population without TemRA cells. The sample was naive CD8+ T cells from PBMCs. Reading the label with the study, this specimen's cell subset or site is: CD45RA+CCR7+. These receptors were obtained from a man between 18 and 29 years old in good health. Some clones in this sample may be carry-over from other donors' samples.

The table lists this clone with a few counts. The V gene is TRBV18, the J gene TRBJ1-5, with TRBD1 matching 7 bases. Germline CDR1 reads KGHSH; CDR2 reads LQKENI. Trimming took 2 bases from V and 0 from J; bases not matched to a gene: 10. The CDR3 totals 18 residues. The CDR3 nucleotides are TGTGCCAGCTCACCAGAGAGACAGGGACCGAATAGCAATCAGCCCCAGCATTTT. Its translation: CASSPERQGPNSNQPQHF. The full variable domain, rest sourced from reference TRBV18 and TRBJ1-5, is NAGVMQNPRHLVRRRGQEARLRCSPMKGHSHVYWYRQLPEEGLKFMVYLQKENIIDESGMPKERFSAEFPKEGPSILRIQQVVRGDSAAYFCASSPERQGPNSNQPQHFGDGTRLSIL.

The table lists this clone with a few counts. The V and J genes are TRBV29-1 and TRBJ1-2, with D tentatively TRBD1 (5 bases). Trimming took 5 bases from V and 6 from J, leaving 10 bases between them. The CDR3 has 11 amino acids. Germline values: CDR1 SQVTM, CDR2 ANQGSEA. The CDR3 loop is CSVHRRDGYTF. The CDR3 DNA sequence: TGCAGCGTTCACCGCAGGGATGGCTACACCTTC.

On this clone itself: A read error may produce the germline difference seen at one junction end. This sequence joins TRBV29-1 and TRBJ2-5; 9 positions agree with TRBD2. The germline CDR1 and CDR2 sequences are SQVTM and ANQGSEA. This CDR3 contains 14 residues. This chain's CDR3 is CSFEFGGRAGTQYF. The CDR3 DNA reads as TGCAGCTTTGAGTTTGGCGGGAGGGCCGGGACCCAGTACTTC.

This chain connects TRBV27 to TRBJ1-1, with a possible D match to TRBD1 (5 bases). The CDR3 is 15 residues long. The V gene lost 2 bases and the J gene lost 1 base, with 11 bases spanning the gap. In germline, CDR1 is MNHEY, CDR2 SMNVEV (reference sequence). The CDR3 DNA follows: TGTGCCAGCAGTTTAGGGGGGTTGTCGAACACTGAAGCTTTCTTT. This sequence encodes CASSLGGLSNTEAFF.

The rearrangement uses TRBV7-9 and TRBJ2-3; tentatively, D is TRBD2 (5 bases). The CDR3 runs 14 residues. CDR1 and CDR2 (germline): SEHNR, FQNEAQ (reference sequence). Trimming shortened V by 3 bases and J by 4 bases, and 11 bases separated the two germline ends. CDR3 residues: CASSLGVTADTQYF. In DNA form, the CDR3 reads TGTGCCAGCAGCTTGGGAGTAACCGCAGATACGCAGTATTTT. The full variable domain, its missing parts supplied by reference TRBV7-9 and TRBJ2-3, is DTGVSQNPRHKITKRGQNVTFRCDPISEHNRLYWYRQTLGQGPEFLTYFQNEAQLEKSRLLSDRFSAERPKGSFSTLEIQRTEQGDSAMYLCASSLGVTADTQYFGPGTRLTVL.

CDR3 sequence: CASSPPSISYNEQFF. CDR3 in DNA: TGTGCCAGCAGTCCCCCTTCGATTTCCTACAATGAGCAGTTCTTC. The rearrangement uses TRBV28 and TRBJ2-1; D is unresolved. Trimming shortened V by 5 bases and J by 1 base, and 12 bases separated the two germline ends. CDR3 length: 15 residues. CDR1 MDHEN and CDR2 SYDVKM come from the germline V gene.

This CDR3 is CASSLQDPNTEAFF. CDR3 DNA sequence: TGTGCCAGCAGTCTACAGGACCCGAACACTGAAGCTTTCTTT. The rearrangement links TRBV27 to TRBJ1-1, with D maybe TRBD1 (5 bases). Looked up from germline, CDR1 is MNHEY and CDR2 is SMNVEV (reference sequence). This CDR3 has 14 residues. The V end lost 5 bases, the J end lost 1 base, and 11 bases lay between the germline ends.